Each of the 27 T cell receptor beta chains below was sequenced from the same sample in a study of blood T cell repertoires in COVID-19. Only in-frame clones appear in the TCRdb table, and some are missing; sequencing was by immunoSEQ multiplex PCR. The sample carries about 340,000 clones, around 87% recorded once. The sequenced sample was peripheral blood. The receptors shown here come from a woman aged 45-60 years with COVID-19, enrolled during active disease.

The chain carries TRBV5-1 and TRBJ2-1; TRBD2 is a possible D gene (6 bases). Trimming stripped 4 bases from V and 9 bases from J, with 17 bases between. The CDR3 totals 14 residues. Germline V CDR1 and CDR2: SGHRS, YFSETQ. CDR3 nucleotides: TGCGCCAGCAGCCCGGGACCCCGGGAGATTGAGCAGTTCTTC. This encodes CASSPGPREIEQFF. Full variable domain (rest looked up from reference TRBV5-1 and TRBJ2-1): KAGVTQTPRYLIKTRGQQVTLSCSPISGHRSVSWYQQTPGQGLQFLFEYFSETQRNKGNFPGRFSGRQFSNSRSEMNVSTLELGDSALYLCASSPGPREIEQFFGPGTRLTVL.

The chain combines TRBV7-2 with TRBJ2-2, with unresolved D. Germline V gives CDR1 SGHTA, CDR2 FQGNSA. The length of the CDR3 is 17 residues. The germline V and J ends were trimmed by 6 bases and 2 bases, with 19 bases remaining between them. CDR3 in DNA: TGTGCCAGCAGTCCCTCTCCCGGTTTAAGAAACACCGGGGAGCTGTTTTTT. It is translated as CASSPSPGLRNTGELFF.

The CDR3 DNA is TGTGCCAGCAGCCAAGATCACAGGGCAGCGGGAAACACCGGGGAGCTGTTTTTT. The encoded protein is CASSQDHRAAGNTGELFF. The V and J genes are TRBV3-1 (or the pseudogene TRBV3-2) and TRBJ2-2, with a weak D call TRBD2 (7 bases). The CDR3 contains 18 residues. Germline-derived CDR1 and CDR2 are LGHDT and YNNKEL (reference sequence). Trimming left V 0 bases short and J 2 bases short, with 16 bases between.

The V call is TRBV19, the J call TRBJ2-1; 11 nucleotides align to TRBD2. Germline V gene lookup returns CDR1 LNHDA and CDR2 SQIVND (reference sequence). The CDR3 spans 16 residues. V lost 2 bases to trimming and J lost 7 bases; unmatched junction nucleotides: 7. Here the CDR3 reads CASSIIAGGPGNEQFF. The CDR3 DNA reads as TGTGCCAGTAGTATAATAGCGGGAGGGCCGGGAAATGAGCAGTTCTTC.

The rearrangement links TRBV6-2 or TRBV6-3 to TRBJ1-1, with a tentative D call TRBD1 (6 bases). Germline assignment: CDR1 MNHEY and CDR2 SVGEGT. V lost 3 bases and J lost 1, with 12 bases in between. The CDR3 has 15 amino acids. CDR3 nucleotide sequence: TGTGCCAGCAGTTATCATTTACAGGGGAACACTGAAGCTTTCTTT. It specifies CASSYHLQGNTEAFF.

The CDR3 nucleotides are TGCAGTGCTAGTCAGGGCGCCCCCGCAGATACGCAGTATTTT. Its translation: CSASQGAPADTQYF. The rearrangement uses TRBV20-1 and TRBJ2-3; D perhaps matches TRBD1 (5 bases). Germline CDR1 reads DFQATT; CDR2 reads SNEGSKA (reference sequence). CDR3 length: 14 amino acids. V was shortened by 3 bases and J by 4 bases, with 14 bases between the two germline ends.

The chain couples TRBV6-1 to TRBJ1-4, with a tentative D call TRBD1 (5 bases). V lost 2 bases and J lost 7, with 14 bases in between. This CDR3 has 15 amino acids. Germline V gene lookup returns CDR1 MNHNS and CDR2 SASEGT. CDR3 loop: CASSEPPRVGEKLFF. The CDR3 DNA sequence: TGTGCCAGCAGTGAACCCCCCAGGGTGGGTGAAAAACTGTTTTTT.

V and J are TRBV5-4 and TRBJ2-1, with 9 bases that match TRBD1. CDR1 and CDR2 from the germline V gene are SGHNT and YYREEE (reference sequence). Trimming took 4 bases from V and 6 from J; bases not matched to a gene: 8. The CDR3 loop spans 15 amino acids. CDR3 in DNA: TGTGCCAGCAGCGAACGGGACAGGGATTCCAATGAGCAGTTCTTC. Protein product: CASSERDRDSNEQFF. Full variable domain (rest looked up from reference TRBV5-4 and TRBJ2-1): ETGVTQSPTHLIKTRGQQVTLRCSSQSGHNTVSWYQQALGQGPQFIFQYYREEENGRGNFPPRFSGLQFPNYSSELNVNALELDDSALYLCASSERDRDSNEQFFGPGTRLTVL.

The chain employs TRBV10-3 and TRBJ2-1; D is perhaps TRBD2 (7 bases). This CDR3 has 13 residues. CDR1 and CDR2 (germline): ENHRY, SYGVKD. Trimming stripped 6 bases from V and 4 bases from J, with 10 bases between. Here the CDR3 reads CAIRAGTYNEQFF. The CDR3 DNA sequence: TGTGCCATCAGAGCGGGGACATACAATGAGCAGTTCTTC.

The CDR3 here is CASRQGLGTDTQYF. In DNA, the CDR3 is TGTGCCAGCCGTCAGGGGTTAGGCACAGATACGCAGTATTTT. The chain combines TRBV11-3 with TRBJ2-3, with D tentatively TRBD1 (6 bases). V shed 8 bases and J shed 1 base, with 13 bases lying between them. Germline CDR1 and CDR2: SGHNT and YENEEA. The CDR3 is made up of 14 amino acids. The full variable domain, rest sourced from reference TRBV11-3 and TRBJ2-3, is EAGVVQSPRYKIIEKKQPVAFWCNPISGHNTLYWYLQNLGQGPELLIRYENEEAVDDSQLPKDRFSAERLKGVDSTLKIQPAELGDSAVYLCASRQGLGTDTQYFGPGTRLTVL.

This clone has a handful of counts. J is TRBJ1-3 and V is TRBV5-1; D gene unclear. This CDR3 has 16 amino acids. The V gene lost 0 bases and the J gene lost 3 bases, with 13 bases spanning the gap. CDR1 and CDR2 (germline): SGHRS, YFSETQ. The CDR3 loop is CASSLGRRGGGNTIYF. The CDR3 DNA reads as TGCGCCAGCAGCTTGGGACGTCGTGGAGGTGGAAACACCATATATTTT.

V is TRBV5-1 and J is TRBJ2-5; TRBD1 might be the D (5 bases). Germline V CDR1 and CDR2: SGHRS, YFSETQ. There are 13 residues in the CDR3. The V gene lost 4 bases and the J gene lost 4 bases, with 11 bases spanning the gap. The DNA for the CDR3 is TGCGCCAGCAGCCAACGAAGGGGAGAGACCCAGTACTTC. Residues: CASSQRRGETQYF.

This chain uses TRBV7-6 with TRBJ2-1; D gene unclear. Germline lookup yields CDR1 SGHVS and CDR2 FNYEAQ. Deletions cut 4 bases from V and 8 bases from J, with 6 bases between. The CDR3 is 11 amino acids. CDR3 nucleotides: TGTGCCAGCAGCTCCCAGTATGAGCAGTTCTTC. It encodes CASSSQYEQFF. Filled out from reference TRBV7-6 and TRBJ2-1, the complete variable domain reads GAGVSQSPRYKVTKRGQDVALRCDPISGHVSLYWYRQALGQGPEFLTYFNYEAQQDKSGLPNDRFSAERPEGSISTLTIQRTEQRDSAMYRCASSSQYEQFFGPGTRLTVL.

This chain connects TRBV6-2 or TRBV6-3 to TRBJ2-3; 12 bases map to TRBD2. The trim removed 5 bases at V and 1 base at J, leaving 1 base unmatched. Germline V gives CDR1 MNHEY, CDR2 SVGEGT. CDR3 length: 15 residues. The CDR3 bases are TGTGCCAGCAGTCGGACTAGCGGGGGCACAGATACGCAGTATTTT. As protein: CASSRTSGGTDTQYF.

This clone has just one count. The rearrangement joins TRBV19 to TRBJ1-6; 8 nucleotides align to TRBD1. The germline gives CDR1 LNHDA, CDR2 SQIVND (reference sequence). The junction had 14 bases not matched to a gene; V was cut back by 7 bases and J by 9 bases. CDR3 length: 16 residues. Written as DNA, the CDR3 is TGTGCCAGTACTTTTCGACAGGGGCCATTGAGTTCACCCCTCCACTTT. Protein sequence: CASTFRQGPLSSPLHF.

The chain has TRBV7-9 and TRBJ2-1; a possible D gene is TRBD2 (7 bases). Germline CDR1 and CDR2: SEHNR and FQNEAQ (reference sequence). This CDR3 has 16 amino acids. Trimming pared 4 bases from V and 0 bases from J, leaving 13 bases between. The CDR3 region is CASSSREGGSYNEQFF. CDR3 coding DNA: TGTGCCAGCAGCTCAAGGGAGGGGGGCTCCTACAATGAGCAGTTCTTC.

The chain recombines TRBV10-3 with TRBJ1-4, with 7 bases aligning to TRBD1. V shed 2 bases, J shed 8 bases, and the junction held 5 bases outside the gene matches. This CDR3 spans 14 amino acids. Germline assignment: CDR1 ENHRY and CDR2 SYGVKD. The CDR3: CAISEKGAREKLFF. CDR3 sequence (DNA): TGTGCCATCAGTGAGAAGGGGGCGAGGGAAAAACTGTTTTTT.

The rearrangement joins TRBV7-9 to TRBJ1-1; no clear D. Per germline, CDR1 SEHNR and CDR2 FQNEAQ (reference sequence). Trimming removed 5 bases at V and 8 bases at J, with 15 bases between. The CDR3 is 13 amino acids. The DNA for the CDR3 is TGTGCCAGCAGCCCGTACGCGGGATCAGAAGCTTTCTTT. Its translation: CASSPYAGSEAFF. The full variable domain, with the rest looked up from reference TRBV7-9 and TRBJ1-1, is DTGVSQNPRHKITKRGQNVTFRCDPISEHNRLYWYRQTLGQGPEFLTYFQNEAQLEKSRLLSDRFSAERPKGSFSTLEIQRTEQGDSAMYLCASSPYAGSEAFFGQGTRLTVV.

The chain uses TRBV19 and TRBJ1-5; D unclear. Germline lookup yields CDR1 LNHDA and CDR2 SQIVND (reference sequence). CDR3 length: 16 residues. With 5 bases removed from V and 1 base from J, the gap between germline ends came to 15 bases. CDR3 sequence: CASSVFGVPSNQPQHF. CDR3 DNA: TGTGCCAGTAGTGTTTTCGGAGTACCGAGCAATCAGCCCCAGCATTTT.

J is TRBJ2-1 and V is TRBV7-6, with 7 bases lining up with TRBD1. Unmatched junction bases numbered 10, after V lost 1 base and J lost 7 bases. The CDR3 has 16 amino acids. Germline CDR1 is SGHVS and CDR2 is FNYEAQ. The CDR3, as DNA: TGTGCCAGCAGCTTAGGTTCTGACAGGGCAAGGAATGAGCAGTTCTTC. Translating it yields CASSLGSDRARNEQFF.

The chain couples TRBV24-1 to TRBJ2-3, with 8 nucleotides matching TRBD2. The CDR3 sequence is 17 residues long. Germline lookup yields CDR1 KGHDR and CDR2 SFDVKD. V trimming: 4 bases; J trimming: 1 base; junction bases outside the gene matches: 9. This chain's CDR3 is CATSDPGRSGGTDTQYF. CDR3 DNA: TGTGCCACCAGTGACCCTGGACGTAGCGGGGGCACAGATACGCAGTATTTT.

The V call is TRBV5-4, the J call TRBJ2-7, with 7 bases fitting TRBD2. The germline gives CDR1 SGHNT, CDR2 YYREEE (reference sequence). Losses at the gene ends were 4 bases for V and 1 base for J; bases not matched to a gene: 8. The CDR3 runs to 15 residues. CDR3 in amino acids: CASSIRPSGSYEQYF. The CDR3 DNA sequence: TGTGCCAGCAGCATAAGGCCTAGCGGTTCCTACGAGCAGTACTTC.

This clone has only one observation. The chain has TRBV18 and TRBJ2-3, with 10 bases lining up with TRBD2. There are 18 residues in the CDR3. Germline V gene data show CDR1 as KGHSH and CDR2 as LQKENI. V lost 1 base to trimming and J lost 3 bases; unmatched junction nucleotides: 10. CDR3 residues: CASSPQAAGGPGTDTQYF. The CDR3 bases are TGTGCCAGCTCACCACAGGCAGCGGGAGGGCCAGGGACAGATACGCAGTATTTT. The full variable domain, with the rest looked up from reference TRBV18 and TRBJ2-3, is NAGVMQNPRHLVRRRGQEARLRCSPMKGHSHVYWYRQLPEEGLKFMVYLQKENIIDESGMPKERFSAEFPKEGPSILRIQQVVRGDSAAYFCASSPQAAGGPGTDTQYFGPGTRLTVL.

J is TRBJ1-6 and V is TRBV12-3 or TRBV12-4, with D uncertain. There are 13 residues in the CDR3. V was cut by 1 base and J by 6 bases, with 4 bases left in between. For the CDR3, the DNA is TGTGCCAGCAGTTTAGGAGGTAATTCACCCCTCCACTTT. Residues: CASSLGGNSPLHF.

This sequence joins TRBV7-8 and TRBJ2-1, with 11 positions matching TRBD1. The V gene's germline CDR1 is SGHVS and CDR2 FQNEAQ. The CDR3 sequence is 15 residues long. After removal of 3 bases from V and 3 bases from J, the junction contained 1 base not matched to a gene. CDR3 coding DNA: TGTGCCAGCAGCTTCGGGACAGGGGGCTACAATGAGCAGTTCTTC. Translating gives CASSFGTGGYNEQFF.

The rearrangement joins TRBV6-5 to TRBJ2-7; 8 bases match TRBD2. J gave up 3 bases and V 6 bases, and 4 bases lay outside the gene matches. The CDR3 has 13 residues. The V gene's germline CDR1 is MNHEY and CDR2 SVGAGI. CDR3 sequence (DNA): TGTGCCAGCAGCGCGGGAGGTAACTACGAGCAGTACTTC. Its protein product is CASSAGGNYEQYF.

The chain uses TRBV25-1 and TRBJ1-4; no reliable D call. Germline lookup yields CDR1 MGHDK and CDR2 SYGVNS. V lost 6 bases and J lost 5, with 19 bases in between. The CDR3 contains 16 residues. For the CDR3, the DNA is TGTGCCAGCAGCCCCCCGGTGGTAGCGGTAAATGAAAAACTGTTTTTT. Translation: CASSPPVVAVNEKLFF.